This T cell receptor beta chain comes out of a study of blood T cell repertoires in COVID-19. Whole-study context: Collection of acute and convalescent COVID-19 samples took place in the United States, Italy and Spain.

V trimming: 10 bases; J trimming: 0 bases; junction bases outside the gene matches: 12. Germline CDR1 is LGHNT and CDR2 is FRNRAP. The length of the CDR3 is 16 residues. In the source study's methods: Scientists estimated how many nucleated cells there were by amplifying reference gene primers. Sequenced by immunoSEQ multiplex PCR; TCRdb stores in-frame clones only, minus some. The V and J calls and clone size are taken from that table; D and trimming were inferred from the DNA. The data show approximately 300,000 clones, more than 75% seen once. Living in about two dozen US areas, the participants were between about 18 and 90 years of age.

Sequenced material: PBMCs or T cells enriched from blood (not recorded which). This receptor was identified in a man in his 60s who had recovered from COVID-19. The chain employs TRBV12-5 and TRBJ2-3, with 8 bases matching TRBD2. CDR3: CAIAGGGLLSTDTQYF. DNA of the CDR3: TGTGCTATCGCGGGGGGCGGGCTTCTAAGCACAGATACGCAGTATTTT.